This TCR beta chain was recorded in a study of blood T cell repertoires in COVID-19. Looking at the study overall: Samples representing acute and convalescent COVID-19 were sourced from the United States, Italy and Spain. From T cells, B-cell-depleted T cells, or PBMCs came the material, which was cDNA or gDNA.

Per the study methods: Estimation of nucleated cell counts was performed using reference gene primer amplification. TCRdb's table, derived via immunoSEQ multiplex PCR, lists solely in-frame clones and lacks some. The V and J calls and clone size were taken over from that table, and D and trimming were inferred from the DNA. The sample records about 310,000 clones, about nine tenths being singletons. This receptor was identified in a man aged 50 or older with active or convalescent COVID-19. The sequencing input was peripheral blood.

The CDR3 reads CASSPREDTEAFF. CDR3 coding DNA: TGTGCCAGCAGCCCGAGGGAGGACACTGAAGCTTTCTTT. V is TRBV2 and J is TRBJ1-1, with no clear D. V lost 6 bases and J lost 3, with 11 bases in between. The germline gives CDR1 SNHLY, CDR2 FYNNEI. The CDR3 is 13 amino acids.